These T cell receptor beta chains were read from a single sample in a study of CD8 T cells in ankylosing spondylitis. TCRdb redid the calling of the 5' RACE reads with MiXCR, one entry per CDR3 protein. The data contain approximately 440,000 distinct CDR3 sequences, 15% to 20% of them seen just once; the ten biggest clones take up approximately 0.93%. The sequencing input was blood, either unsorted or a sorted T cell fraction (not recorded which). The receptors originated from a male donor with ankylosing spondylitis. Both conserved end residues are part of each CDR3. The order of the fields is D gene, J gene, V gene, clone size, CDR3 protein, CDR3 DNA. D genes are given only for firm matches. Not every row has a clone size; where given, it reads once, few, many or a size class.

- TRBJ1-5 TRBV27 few CASSRGATSNQPQHF TGTGCCAGCAGTCGGGGGGCTACCTCCAATCAGCCCCAGCATTTT
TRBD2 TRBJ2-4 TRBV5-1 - CASSELAGAENIQYF TGCGCCAGCAGCGAACTAGCGGGAGCTGAAAACATTCAGTACTTC
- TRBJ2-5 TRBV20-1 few CSARDEPRAGETQYF TGCAGTGCTAGGGACGAACCAAGGGCGGGGGAGACCCAGTACTTC
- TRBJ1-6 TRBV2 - CASSELLSSYNSPLHF TGTGCCAGCAGTGAACTCCTGAGCTCCTATAATTCACCCCTCCACTTT
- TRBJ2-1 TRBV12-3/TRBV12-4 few CASSAQSVEYNEQFF TGTGCCAGCAGTGCCCAGTCGGTGGAATACAATGAGCAGTTCTTC
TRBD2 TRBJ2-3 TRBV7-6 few CASSLASGRGPDTQYF TGTGCCAGCAGCTTGGCTAGCGGGAGGGGCCCAGATACGCAGTATTTT
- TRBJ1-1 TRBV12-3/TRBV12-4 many CASSPWEGVGNTEAFF TGTGCCAGCAGTCCGTGGGAGGGTGTGGGGAACACTGAAGCTTTCTTT
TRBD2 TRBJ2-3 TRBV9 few CASSVGLAAYTDTQYF TGTGCCAGCAGCGTTGGACTAGCGGCCTACACAGATACGCAGTATTTT
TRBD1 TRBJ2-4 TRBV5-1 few CASSQGARDIQYF TGCGCCAGTTCTCAGGGGGCGCGGGACATTCAGTACTTC
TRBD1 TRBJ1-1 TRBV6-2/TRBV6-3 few CASSWVTGGNAFF TGTGCCAGCAGTTGGGTGACAGGGGGCAACGCTTTCTTT
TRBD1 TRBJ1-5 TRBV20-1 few CSAHRQGAWQPQHF TGCAGTGCACATAGACAGGGGGCATGGCAGCCCCAGCATTTT
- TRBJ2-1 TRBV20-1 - CSATSVGTYFEQFF TGCAGTGCTACTAGCGTGGGGACCTATTTTGAGCAGTTCTTC
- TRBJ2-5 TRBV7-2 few CASSLTSGETQYF TGTGCCAGCAGCTTAACCTCGGGAGAGACCCAGTACTTC
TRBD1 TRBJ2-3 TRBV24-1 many CATSDAGQGTDTQYF TGTGCCACCAGTGATGCGGGACAGGGCACAGATACGCAGTATTTT
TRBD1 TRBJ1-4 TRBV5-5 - CASKWGAPGQADHPNEKLFF TGTGCCAGCAAGTGGGGGGCGCCGGGACAGGCAGATCATCCTAATGAAAAACTGTTTTTT
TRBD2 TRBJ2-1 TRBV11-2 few CASSHGTSGSSYNEQFF TGTGCCAGCAGCCATGGGACTAGCGGGAGCTCCTACAATGAGCAGTTCTTC
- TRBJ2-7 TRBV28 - CASSFPRDFYEQYF TGTGCCAGCAGTTTTCCCCGGGATTTCTACGAGCAGTACTTC
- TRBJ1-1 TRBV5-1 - CASSLYSGKGKSTEAFF TGCGCCAGCAGCTTATATTCGGGAAAGGGGAAGTCTACTGAAGCTTTCTTT
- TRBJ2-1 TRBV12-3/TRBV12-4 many CASSFNYNEQFF TGTGCCAGCAGTTTCAACTACAATGAGCAGTTCTTC
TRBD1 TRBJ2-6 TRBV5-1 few CASSPRDRESSGANVLTF TGCGCCAGCAGCCCCCGGGACAGGGAATCCTCTGGGGCCAACGTCCTGACTTTC
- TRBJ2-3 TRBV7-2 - CASSPSVGTDTQYF TGTGCCAGCAGCCCTTCCGTCGGCACAGATACGCAGTATTTT
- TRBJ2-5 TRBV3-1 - CASSQSQQGRHTQYF TGTGCCAGCAGCCAATCCCAACAGGGAAGACATACCCAGTACTTC
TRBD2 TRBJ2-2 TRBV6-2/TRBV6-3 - CASNLGGGTGELFF TGTGCCAGCAACCTGGGGGGGGGCACCGGGGAGCTGTTTTTT
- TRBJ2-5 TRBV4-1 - CASSQEGRNPETQYF TGCGCCAGCAGCCAAGAGGGCCGTAACCCGGAGACCCAGTACTTC
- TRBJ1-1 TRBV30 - CAWSSQIRGEAFF TGTGCCTGGAGTAGTCAGATTCGGGGGGAAGCTTTCTTT
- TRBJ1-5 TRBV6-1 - CASSEERGEPQHF TGTGCCAGCAGTGAAGAGAGGGGTGAGCCCCAGCATTTT
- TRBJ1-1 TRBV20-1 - CSARQTEAFF TGCAGTGCTAGACAGACTGAAGCTTTCTTT
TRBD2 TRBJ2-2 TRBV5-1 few CASSSLAGATTGELFF TGCGCCAGCAGCTCGCTAGCGGGGGCCACCACCGGGGAGCTGTTTTTT
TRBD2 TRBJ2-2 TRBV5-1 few CASSPKTSGGALDTGELFF TGCGCCAGCAGCCCAAAGACTAGCGGGGGGGCCCTTGACACCGGGGAGCTGTTTTTT
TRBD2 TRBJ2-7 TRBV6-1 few CASALRGQRGFDEQYF TGTGCCAGCGCCCTGCGGGGCCAGCGGGGGTTCGACGAGCAGTACTTC
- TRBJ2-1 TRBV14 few CASSPPGVSSYNEQFF TGTGCCAGCAGCCCCCCAGGGGTAAGCTCCTACAATGAGCAGTTCTTC
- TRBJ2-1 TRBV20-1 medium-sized CSAPSLAAEQFF TGCAGTGCTCCCTCCCTAGCAGCCGAGCAGTTCTTC
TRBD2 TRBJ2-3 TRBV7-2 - CASSKRGYTLGADTQYF TGTGCCAGCAGCAAGCGGGGGTATACCCTTGGGGCAGATACGCAGTATTTT